This T cell receptor beta chain was retrieved from a study of shared clonotypes between healthy human individuals (dated by TCRdb to the early 2020s). Regarding the research as a whole: A couple of women and a few men aged 18 to 49 years were included in the cohort. For each donor, three plates each were used for CD4 naive and CD4 memory, two plates were used for CD8 naive, and one plate was used for CD8 memory. The study deeply sequenced blood TCR repertoires of several healthy adults to estimate repertoire size and the extent of clonotype sharing between individuals. To increase sequencing depth and limit assay-specific biases, different laboratories used diverse techniques to prepare libraries and sequence TCR repertoires. Each donor's leukapheresis produced roughly between roughly 0.85 and 9.5 billion PBMCs. General findings and caveats noted by the study authors: Compared with non-shared clonotypes, clonotypes shared by all four sorted-subset donors had higher generation probabilities. Larger estimated clonotype richness was generally found for naive subsets than for memory subsets. Sampling was restricted to blood, and TCR repertoires in tissues likely differ from the TCR repertoires found in blood. Pairwise subsampling indicated that sequencing depth was expected to affect the degree of clonotype sharing among donors. Rarefaction of sorted-subset datasets indicated incomplete sequencing despite the large sequencing depth. The genetic and exposure-history diversity represented was limited by the small number of donors. When four donors were compared, the shared fraction of clonotypes was around 4.6% for naive CD4, over 3% for naive CD8, roughly 2.3% for memory CD4, and roughly 0.43% for memory CD8.

CD8 naive samples were CD45RO-negative cells positively selected for CCR7, giving a CD45RA+CCR7+ population that excluded TemRA cells. The donors were healthy, HIV-negative adults who had no recently reported acute infections or vaccinations. Every donor was a Caucasian adult living in Nashville, Tennessee, USA. After blood collection by leukapheresis, PBMCs were isolated using Ficoll-Histopaque density gradient centrifugation and then cryopreserved in the vapor phase of liquid nitrogen. Analytical flow cytometry was used to check the purity and quantity of each magnetically sorted T cell population. Each sorted fraction had its genomic DNA isolated and then quantified by UV absorbance on a Nanodrop 2000c. Trimming removed 5 bases from V and 3 bases from J, leaving 14 bases between the germline ends. The germline V gene gives CDR1 as MGHRA and CDR2 as YSYEKL. Measured from the cysteine to the phenylalanine, the CDR3 is 14 residues long. Only the CDR3 DNA stays, 42 bases, in frame from base 1.

Using the deep immunoSEQ assay, multiplex PCR amplified TCR CDR3 regions from genomic DNA. Extracted genomic DNA from each cell subset was distributed evenly across all wells of several immunoSEQ 96-well plates, and each plate was treated as a replicate. For sorted subsets, 200 ng of genomic DNA, equivalent to 30,000 or so T cell genomes, went into each replicate PCR. Purified libraries were quantified with a Qubit 3.0 fluorometer, sized on a Bioanalyzer 2100, and re-quantified with the KAPA Library Quantification kit. A separate single-read 150-cycle Illumina NextSeq 550 flow cell was used to sequence each immunoSEQ 96-well plate. For the original study's pipeline: Because the immunoSEQ output held only junctional sequences and lacked quality scores, the filtering could not match the filtering applied to full-length reads. To assign V/J genes and CDR3, sequences were annotated using PyIR, a Python wrapper for IgBLAST v1.9, with IMGT germline references. Any read was removed if the V/J assignment was weak (E-value above 1e-6), the CDR3 was missing, or the read contained stop codons, out-of-frame junctions, or ambiguous translated residues. A V3J clonotype was defined by an identical inferred V gene, J gene, and CDR3 amino acid sequence. To compute the percentage overlap between repertoires, the number of shared unique clonotypes was divided by the size of the smaller repertoire. RTK rarefaction, the Chao1 estimator, and Recon v2.1 estimates of unobserved clonotypes were used to assess repertoire richness. Generation probabilities were computed with OLGA for all TCRbeta clonotypes obtained by the gDNA method from several donors. Drawn from immuneACCESS, this table holds only the in-frame rearrangements with V and J called that TCRdb kept. Clones are partly lost; checked studies trace under half to an unresolved V gene and leave the rest unexplained. V, J and clone size are taken as reported in that table, and D and trimming were inferred from the DNA itself. The sample data list hundreds of thousands of clones, and 96% of these were observed just once. The ten largest clones capture roughly 0.23% of the sample.

In the case of this clone: No antigen is known for it. Base quality data are lacking; no much larger clone is found one base away.

The material sequenced was naive CD8+ T cells sorted from blood. The cell subset or site label of this sample denotes: CD45RA+CCR7+. Rearrangement joined TRBV4-1 to TRBJ2-7; the D region possibly corresponds to TRBD1 (5 bases align). This TCR was recovered from a man aged 25 to 40 in good health. The CDR3 here reads CASSSDTRLYEQYF. At the DNA level, the sequence is TGCGCCAGCAGCTCGGACACCCGCCTCTACGAGCAGTACTTC.